This TCR beta chain was sequenced during a study of T cell responses to AZD1222 COVID-19 vaccine. CDR1 LNHDA and CDR2 SQIVND come from the germline V gene (reference sequence). CDR3 length: 13 residues. V was shortened by 3 bases and J by 1 base, with 6 bases between the two germline ends. TCRdb's copy holds only in-frame clones and misses some; the assay was immunoSEQ multiplex PCR. Of approximately 180,000 clones listed, 80% to 90% are singletons. Study outcomes and limitations: The reported proportion of spike-specific TCRs targeting unmutated variant regions was nearly half. Repertoires were sampled only after the peak T cell response. Seropositive AZD1222 recipients at baseline numbered only five to seven. Two AZD1222 administrations were followed by greater Spike-specific TCR breadth and depth.

Regarding this clone: The target antigen is unknown.

This receptor was taken from an adult who received the MenACWY meningococcal vaccine as a control. The sample here was peripheral blood, taken 28 days after the second dose of the MenACWY control vaccine. The rearrangement uses TRBV19 and TRBJ2-5; D remains unclear. The CDR3 loop is CASSINGQETQYF. The CDR3 nucleotides are TGTGCCAGTAGTATTAATGGCCAAGAGACCCAGTACTTC.